What follows are 14 T cell receptor beta chains derived from one specimen sequenced in a study of blood T cell repertoires in COVID-19. Produced via immunoSEQ multiplex PCR; TCRdb's table is partial and in-frame only. The profile shows around 120,000 clones, around 86% of them singletons. The material sequenced was peripheral blood. The source of these receptors is a woman in her 70s with acute or convalescent COVID-19.

CDR3 sequence reads: CASSFLGQGPEAFF. Here the CDR3 DNA reads TGTGCCAGTAGTTTTTTAGGACAGGGGCCTGAAGCTTTCTTT. The V gene is TRBV19, the J gene TRBJ1-1, with TRBD1 matching over 9 bases. This CDR3 has 14 amino acids. Germline CDR1 reads LNHDA; CDR2 reads SQIVND (reference sequence). The ends lost 5 bases at V and 6 bases at J; junction bases unmatched: 7.

The rearrangement uses TRBV5-8 and TRBJ1-2, with 9 bases fitting TRBD1. The J segment lost 7 bases and the V segment lost 4 bases, leaving 8 bases of the junction unmatched. Germline V gene sequence: CDR1 SGHTS, CDR2 YDEGEE. The CDR3 totals 14 residues. The CDR3 sequence: CASSMGQGSAGYTF. In DNA form, the CDR3 reads TGTGCCAGCAGCATGGGACAGGGAAGCGCTGGCTACACCTTC.

The table lists this clone with a few counts. This sequence joins TRBV14 and TRBJ2-2; 8 bases are shared with TRBD1. Germline CDR1 and CDR2: SGHDN and FVKESK. The length of the CDR3 is 17 residues. V shed 0 bases, J shed 5 bases, and the junction held 8 bases outside the gene matches. The CDR3 DNA reads as TGTGCCAGCAGCCAAGATACAACAGGGGGTATTACCGGGGAGCTGTTTTTT. Its protein is CASSQDTTGGITGELFF. Looking up the rest from reference TRBV14 and TRBJ2-2 gives the full variable domain: EAGVTQFPSHSVIEKGQTVTLRCDPISGHDNLYWYRRVMGKEIKFLLHFVKESKQDESGMPNNRFLAERTGGTYSTLKVQPAELEDSGVYFCASSQDTTGGITGELFFGEGSRLTVL.

V usage is TRBV18 and J usage is TRBJ1-1; no definite D call. CDR1 KGHSH and CDR2 LQKENI come from the germline V gene. The CDR3 totals 13 residues. Trimming removed 3 bases from V and 1 base from J, with 6 bases in between. The CDR3 loop is CASSPNGNTEAFF. The CDR3 DNA follows: TGTGCCAGCTCACCCAACGGGAACACTGAAGCTTTCTTT.

The CDR3 DNA is TGTGCCAGCAGCACCACAGGGGTCTATGGCTACACCTTC. Protein: CASSTTGVYGYTF. The rearrangement joins TRBV7-9 to TRBJ1-2; 7 bases are a match to TRBD1. The CDR3 loop spans 13 amino acids. Germline CDR1 reads SEHNR; CDR2 reads FQNEAQ (reference sequence). After removal of 5 bases from V and 4 bases from J, the junction contained 4 bases not matched to a gene.

The chain is built from TRBV6-5 and TRBJ2-5; 8 nucleotides line up with TRBD1. In germline, CDR1 is MNHEY, CDR2 SVGAGI. The CDR3 totals 14 residues. V trimming: 6 bases; J trimming: 3 bases; junction bases outside the gene matches: 6. CDR3 DNA sequence: TGTGCCAGCAGCCGGACAGGGCTGGAAGAGACCCAGTACTTC. It translates to CASSRTGLEETQYF.

This clone was counted only a few times. J is TRBJ1-3 and V is TRBV9; tentatively, D is TRBD1 (6 bases). The V end was cut by 4 bases, the J end by 3 bases, with 14 bases between. The CDR3 spans 15 residues. Germline V gene lookup returns CDR1 SGDLS and CDR2 YYNGEE. In DNA form, the CDR3 reads TGTGCCAGCAGCACCTCGCAGGGGTTTGGAAACACCATATATTTT. Its protein is CASSTSQGFGNTIYF.

The chain has TRBV3-1 (or the pseudogene TRBV3-2) and TRBJ1-2; D not certain. Germline V gene lookup returns CDR1 LGHDT and CDR2 YNNKEL (reference sequence). With 0 bases removed from V and 2 bases from J, the gap between germline ends came to 10 bases. The CDR3 totals 15 residues. This chain's CDR3 is CASSQDGSLNYGYTF. Written as DNA, the CDR3 is TGTGCCAGCAGCCAAGACGGGTCCCTAAACTATGGCTACACCTTC.

The chain carries TRBV12-5 and TRBJ1-2, with a tentative D call TRBD1 (5 bases). Per the germline V gene, CDR1 is LGHNT and CDR2 is FRNRAP. The V end lost 0 bases, the J end lost 5 bases, and 13 bases lay between the germline ends. CDR3 length equals 15 residues. This CDR3 is CASGLVGAAPYGYTF. The CDR3 DNA is TGTGCTAGTGGTTTGGTTGGGGCAGCCCCTTATGGCTACACCTTC. Full variable domain (outside the CDR3, taken from reference TRBV12-5 and TRBJ1-2): DARVTQTPRHKVTEMGQEVTMRCQPILGHNTVFWYRQTMMQGLELLAYFRNRAPLDDSGMPKDRFSAEMPDATLATLKIQPSEPRDSAVYFCASGLVGAAPYGYTFGSGTRLTVV.

This clone was detected once. J is TRBJ1-4 and V is TRBV2; D uncertain. Trimming left V 2 bases short and J 5 bases short, with 3 bases between. This CDR3 is 12 amino acids long. The germline gives CDR1 SNHLY, CDR2 FYNNEI. DNA for the CDR3: TGTGCCAGCAGTGAACCGAATGAAAAACTGTTTTTT. It is translated as CASSEPNEKLFF.

The gene calls are TRBV15 and TRBJ1-2; no definite D call. Trimming pared 0 bases from V and 4 bases from J, leaving 3 bases between. CDR1 and CDR2 (germline): LNHNV, YYDKDF (reference sequence). CDR3 length: 12 residues. The CDR3: CATSRDSYGYTF. The CDR3 DNA reads TGTGCCACCAGCAGAGATAGCTATGGCTACACCTTC.

This clone was found a few times. The gene calls are TRBV9 and TRBJ2-3; 9 bases match TRBD2. CDR3 length: 17 amino acids. The trim removed 0 bases at V and 12 bases at J, leaving 17 bases unmatched. Per the germline V gene, CDR1 is SGDLS and CDR2 is YYNGEE. Here the CDR3 reads CASSVASRGGAGTTQYF. The CDR3 DNA is TGTGCCAGCAGCGTAGCGTCTCGCGGGGGGGCCGGGACGACCCAGTATTTT.

This chain links TRBV4-2 with TRBJ2-3; 9 bases are a match to TRBD2. CDR3 length equals 18 residues. Germline lookup yields CDR1 LGHNA and CDR2 YNFKEQ. Trimming at V came to 1 base and at J to 3 bases, leaving 11 bases not matched to a gene. The CDR3 sequence: CASSQASRAGGPTDTQYF. CDR3 DNA: TGTGCCAGCAGCCAAGCGAGTAGGGCGGGGGGGCCGACAGATACGCAGTATTTT.

V is TRBV5-1 and J is TRBJ2-3; D is unresolved. Germline V lookup: CDR1 SGHRS, CDR2 YFSETQ. The CDR3 length is 15 residues. V was pared by 1 base and J by 0 bases, with 9 bases between. Here the CDR3 reads CASSLTTPSTDTQYF. In DNA, the CDR3 is TGCGCCAGCAGCTTGACGACACCAAGCACAGATACGCAGTATTTT.